This T cell receptor beta chain was recorded in a study of cytomegalovirus exposure and HLA in healthy donors. The wider study: An analysis done earlier identified 90 million to 120 million unique TCR beta sequences from approximately 180 million T cells. Inside one of the first data releases sat some 85 million unique TCRs taken from HLA-typed donors. Whole-study findings and limits: TCR sequences were mostly rare, though some public TCRs occurred in many donors. A later analysis reportedly found fewer N-insertions in an Asian-associated ancestry cluster than the approximately 730-donor mean.

With V trimmed by 7 bases and J by 4 bases, 9 bases remained unmatched. Germline V gives CDR1 SGHAT, CDR2 FQNNGV. The CDR3 has 14 amino acids. PCR used 60 Vbeta primers and 13 Jbeta primers. Using immunoSEQ multiplex PCR, the repertoire was profiled, and TCRdb retains in-frame clones only, with some absent. The table lists some 200,000 clones, 77% of them singletons, with 2.5% to 4% in the top ten. Comment on this clone: The antigen remains undetermined.

What was sequenced was PBMCs. The chain combines TRBV11-2 with TRBJ2-5; 7 bases match TRBD2. The sequence was obtained from a female donor in good health and CMV-seronegative. The CDR3 spells CASTRGLAGETQYF. In DNA, the CDR3 is TGTGCCAGCACTCGTGGGTTAGCGGGAGAGACCCAGTACTTC.